This TCR beta chain was observed in a study of blood T cells in healthy people across ages. Peripheral blood was drawn, about 9.7 milliliters per donor. This clonotype was picked up a small number of times. The V gene's germline CDR1 is DFQATT and CDR2 SNEGSKA (reference sequence). This CDR3 has 15 amino acids. With a J-beta primer mix and a sample-barcoded 5' primer, a second PCR ran 7 to 11 cycles. MiXCR, applied by TCRdb to the 5' RACE reads, yields one record per CDR3 protein. The sample has about 800,000 distinct CDR3 sequences; 20% to 25% are singletons. The sample also formed part of further work on T cells of mothers and their children. From that report: The overlap seen between related mothers and children slightly exceeded that of unrelated pairs, though not significantly.

This chain links TRBV20-1 with TRBJ2-5; TRBD1 matches 12 bases. The J call may be wrong; the DNA end is better matched by TRBJ2-1. This TCR came from a boy aged 5-17 years in good health. The specimen was blood. CDR3: CSAQTPGQGANEQFF. The CDR3 nucleotides read TGCAGTGCTCAGACCCCGGGACAGGGGGCCAATGAGCAGTTCTTC.